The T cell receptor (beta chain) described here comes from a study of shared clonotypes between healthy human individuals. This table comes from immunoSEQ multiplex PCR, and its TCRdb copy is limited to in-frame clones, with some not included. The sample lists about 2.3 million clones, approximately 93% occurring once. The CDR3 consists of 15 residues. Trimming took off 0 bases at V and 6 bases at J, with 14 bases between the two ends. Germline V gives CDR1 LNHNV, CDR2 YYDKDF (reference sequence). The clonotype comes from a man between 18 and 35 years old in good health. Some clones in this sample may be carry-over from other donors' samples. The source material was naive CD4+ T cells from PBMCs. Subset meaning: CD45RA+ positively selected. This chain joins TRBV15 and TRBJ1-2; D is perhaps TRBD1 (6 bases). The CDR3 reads CATSRDPDRSDGYTF. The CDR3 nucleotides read TGTGCCACCAGCAGAGATCCCGACAGGAGCGATGGCTACACCTTC.